These T cell receptor beta chains were read from a single sample in a study of technical replicates of blood from a few donors. TCRdb's table, derived via immunoSEQ multiplex PCR, lists solely in-frame clones and lacks some. Of about 64,000 clones detected, approximately 86% appear once; the ten largest clones hold around 5.1%. Sequences were obtained from PBMCs. The receptors derive from a human donor in good health. Some clones in this sample may be carry-over from other donors' samples. CDR3s include the opening cysteine and the closing phenylalanine or tryptophan. Each record gives: clone size, J gene, V gene, D gene, CDR3 DNA, CDR3 protein. D genes are given only for firm matches. Not all rows give a size; the values are once, few, many and, for expanded clones, a class.

>-|TRBJ2-7|TRBV7-2|-
TGTGCCAGCAGCTCGAGCTCCTACGAGCAGTACTTC
CASSSSSYEQYF
>-|TRBJ2-5|TRBV5-5|-
TGTGCCAGCAGCCTGCCAGGGAAGGAGACCCAGTACTTC
CASSLPGKETQYF
>-|TRBJ2-1|TRBV20-1|-
TGCAGTGCTGTCCTCGGCAATGAGCAGTTCTTC
CSAVLGNEQFF
>-|TRBJ2-2|TRBV4-2|TRBD2
TGTGCCAGCAGCCAAGATGCTGGGACTAGAGGGGGGACCGGGGAGCTGTTTTTT
CASSQDAGTRGGTGELFF
>-|TRBJ2-7|TRBV7-6|TRBD2
TGTGCCAGCAGCCAAAATACGGGGGGAGGTTACTCCTACGAGCAGTACTTC
CASSQNTGGGYSYEQYF
>once|TRBJ2-1|TRBV30|TRBD2
TGTGCCTGGAATGGCGGGAGCTCCTACAATGAGCAGTTCTTC
CAWNGGSSYNEQFF
>-|TRBJ2-5|TRBV4-2|TRBD2
TGTGCCAGCAGCCACGGGACTAGCGGGGGGTTGGAGACCCAGTACTTC
CASSHGTSGGLETQYF
>-|TRBJ2-7|TRBV10-1|TRBD2
TGCGCCAGCAGTGGCCGGGGGGGCAACTCCTACGAGCAGTACTTC
CASSGRGGNSYEQYF
>-|TRBJ1-3|TRBV7-2|-
TGTGCCAGCAGCTTCTACAGGGCGTCGGGAAACACCATATATTTT
CASSFYRASGNTIYF
>-|TRBJ2-6|TRBV19|-
TGTGCCAGTACACAGGTCTCTGGGGCCAACGTCCTGACTTTC
CASTQVSGANVLTF
>-|TRBJ2-2|TRBV7-7|TRBD1
TGTGCCAGCAGCCAAATGGACAGGGCAACCGGGGAGCTGTTTTTT
CASSQMDRATGELFF
>-|TRBJ1-2|TRBV27|-
TGTGCCAGCAGTCCTGACCGCGGTTTGTCCTATGGCTACACCTTC
CASSPDRGLSYGYTF
>-|TRBJ2-1|TRBV16|-
TGTGCCAGCAGCCAATTCACGGCGGCCTACAATGAGCAGTTCTTC
CASSQFTAAYNEQFF
>-|TRBJ2-7|TRBV18|-
TGTGCCAGCTCACCAGGTGTCCAGGACGAGCAGTACTTC
CASSPGVQDEQYF
>-|TRBJ2-1|TRBV11-2|TRBD2
TGTGCCAGCAGCTTTACCACTAGCGGGGTTTACAATGAGCAGTTCTTC
CASSFTTSGVYNEQFF
>-|TRBJ1-5|TRBV12-5|-
TGTGCTGATGGCAGGGATAGCAATCAGCCCCAGCATTTT
CADGRDSNQPQHF
>-|TRBJ1-6|TRBV6-5|TRBD1
TGTGCCAGCAGCCGGGAGGGGGCCAATTCACCCCTCCACTTT
CASSREGANSPLHF